This TCR beta chain comes out of a study of shared clonotypes between healthy human individuals. Combining CD45RO+ cells with CCR7-negative CD45RA+ TemRA cells gave CD8 memory. This table comes from immunoSEQ multiplex PCR, and its TCRdb copy is limited to in-frame clones, with some not included. The table has 85,000 to 100,000 clones, 68% seen once; the top ten hold approximately 50%. With V trimmed by 1 base and J by 0 bases, 9 bases remained unmatched. This CDR3 has 18 amino acids. Germline V gives CDR1 SGHTA, CDR2 FQGNSA. The chain uses TRBV7-2 and TRBJ1-2; 9 bases line up with TRBD1. This receptor was obtained from a man younger than 40 in good health. The specimen sequenced was memory CD8+ T cells sorted from blood. The subset was: CD45RO+ cells pooled with CCR7-negative TemRA cells. The CDR3 spells CASSLEMVGTGTNYGYTF. CDR3 DNA: TGTGCCAGCAGCTTAGAGATGGTTGGGACAGGGACTAACTATGGCTACACCTTC.